These 30 T cell receptor beta chains were all obtained from the same sample, sequenced in a study of blood T cells in healthy people across ages (dated by TCRdb to 2015 to 2017). Libraries came from 5' RACE. A second PCR of about 6 to 11 cycles was run with a J-beta primer mix and a sample-barcoded 5' primer. The public sequencing data were trimmed at Q25 with fastp and processed into clonotypes with MiXCR by TCRdb, which kept only in-frame beta chains. Entries are consolidated by CDR3 protein sequence, retaining the most common genes and DNA. The table for this sample lists approximately 1,700,000 distinct CDR3 sequences; roughly two fifths of them were counted only once. Roughly 24% of the sample goes to the ten largest clones. The sample consisted of blood. These receptors all come from a human donor in good health.

The chain uses TRBV30 and TRBJ1-1, with 9 bases identical to TRBD1. This CDR3 contains 12 residues. J lost 6 bases, V lost 3 bases, and 2 bases had no gene match. The germline gives CDR1 GTSNPN, CDR2 SVGIG (reference sequence). CDR3 coding DNA: TGTGCCTGGAGGGGACAGGGCCCTGAAGCTTTCTTT. This encodes CAWRGQGPEAFF.

The chain uses TRBV7-2 and TRBJ2-3; the D gene could be TRBD1 or TRBD2 (6 bases each). Germline values: CDR1 SGHTA, CDR2 FQGNSA. This CDR3 has 14 amino acids. V was shortened by 6 bases and J by 6 bases, with 16 bases between the two germline ends. The CDR3 sequence is CASSFGGEGDTQYF. For the CDR3, the DNA is TGTGCCAGCAGTTTCGGGGGCGAGGGTGATACGCAGTATTTT.

The chain couples TRBV5-1 to TRBJ2-7; D possibly corresponds to TRBD2 (6 bases). The CDR3 is 13 residues long. Trimming pared 1 base from V and 6 bases from J, leaving 11 bases between. From germline, CDR1 is SGHRS and CDR2 YFSETQ. DNA for the CDR3: TGCGCCAGCAGCTTGTGGTTCGGGGGCGAGCAGTACTTC. Encoded protein: CASSLWFGGEQYF.

The CDR3 reads CASSLAGQGLPYEQYF. The CDR3 DNA reads as TGTGCCAGCAGCTTAGCCGGACAGGGGCTCCCCTACGAGCAGTACTTC. The gene calls are TRBV7-2 and TRBJ2-7, with 9 bases that match TRBD1. With V trimmed by 0 bases and J by 2 bases, 5 bases remained unmatched. The CDR3 covers 16 residues. Per germline, CDR1 SGHTA and CDR2 FQGNSA.

This sequence joins TRBV6-6 and TRBJ1-5; D is possibly TRBD1 (6 bases). Germline-derived CDR1 and CDR2 are MNHNY and SVGAGI (reference sequence). Trimming left V 7 bases short and J 3 bases short, with 19 bases between. This CDR3 contains 16 residues. The CDR3 DNA follows: TGTGCCAGCACTCGGGGGGCAGGCACCTACAATCAGCCCCAGCATTTT. As protein: CASTRGAGTYNQPQHF.

The chain has TRBV3-1 and TRBJ1-5; perhaps TRBD1 as D (5 bases). With 4 bases removed from V and 7 bases from J, the gap between germline ends came to 14 bases. Germline assignment: CDR1 LGHDT and CDR2 YNNKEL (reference sequence). The CDR3 sequence is 14 residues long. CDR3 sequence: CASSPQGPRQPQHF. For the CDR3, the DNA is TGTGCCAGCAGCCCGCAGGGTCCTCGACAGCCCCAGCATTTT.

This clonotype was observed a handful of times. The J gene is TRBJ2-6, the V gene TRBV28; 9 bases align to TRBD1. Looked up from germline, CDR1 is MDHEN and CDR2 is SYDVKM. The CDR3 is 17 amino acids. V dropped 5 bases and J dropped 1; count of bases not matched to a gene: 6. This CDR3 is CASSHGDRASGANVLTF. CDR3 DNA sequence: TGTGCCAGCAGTCATGGGGACAGGGCTTCTGGGGCCAACGTCCTGACTTTC.

A word on this clonotype: One end of the junction varies from germline; a read error may be responsible. This sequence joins TRBV7-2 and TRBJ2-5, with D uncertain. Looked up from germline, CDR1 is SGHTA and CDR2 is FQGNSA. The CDR3 sequence is 11 residues long. This CDR3 is CACSSGPTQYF. The CDR3 nucleotides are TGTGCCTGCAGCTCGGGCCCGACCCAGTACTTC.

As regards this clonotype: Sequence at one end of the junction differs from germline and may be a read error. V and J are TRBV4-3 and TRBJ1-2, with D hard to call. The CDR3 has 13 residues. Germline CDR1 reads LGHNA; CDR2 reads YSLEER. CDR3: CASGQADTTGYTF. For the CDR3, the DNA is TGCGCCAGCGGCCAAGCTGATACTACTGGCTACACCTTC.

This clonotype was detected only a few times. The chain couples TRBV11-2 to TRBJ1-4; no clear D gene. CDR3 size: 15 residues. Germline CDR1 reads SGHAT; CDR2 reads FQNNGV. V was clipped by 1 base and J by 7 bases, with 13 bases between them. The DNA of the CDR3 is TGTGCCAGCAGCTTAGTGGGAGGGCGTGGTGAAAAACTGTTTTTT. Translation: CASSLVGGRGEKLFF.

This clonotype was seen a handful of times. The chain couples TRBV5-1 to TRBJ2-7, with a tentative D call TRBD1 (6 bases). Germline V gene sequence: CDR1 SGHRS, CDR2 YFSETQ. CDR3 length equals 14 residues. Trimming stripped 6 bases from V and 2 bases from J, with 15 bases between. CDR3 loop: CASIPGTLAYEQYF. The DNA of the CDR3 is TGCGCCAGCATCCCCGGGACACTCGCCTACGAGCAGTACTTC.

At least ten counts were recorded for this clonotype. This CDR3 reads CASRVGSYNEQFF. CDR3 sequence (DNA): TGTGCCAGCAGGGTTGGCTCCTACAATGAGCAGTTCTTC. The chain recombines TRBV6-1 with TRBJ2-1; the D is unclear. This CDR3 comprises 13 residues. The ends were cut back, 6 bases at V and 0 bases at J, with 6 bases in the middle. In germline, CDR1 is MNHNS, CDR2 SASEGT.

In its sample, this clonotype was seen a few times. V gene TRBV4-1 combines with J gene TRBJ2-5, with D perhaps matching TRBD2 (5 bases). The V gene's germline CDR1 is MGHRA and CDR2 YSYEKL. V was shortened by 3 bases and J by 0 bases, with 11 bases between the two germline ends. The CDR3 length is 15 residues. The CDR3 bases are TGCGCCAGCAGCCAGATTGGACTGAACCAAGAGACCCAGTACTTC. Translating it yields CASSQIGLNQETQYF.

The chain recombines TRBV4-3 with TRBJ1-4, with D maybe TRBD1 (5 bases). Deletions cut 5 bases from V and 7 bases from J, with 11 bases between. The CDR3 spans 13 residues. Per the germline V gene, CDR1 is LGHNA and CDR2 is YSLEER. CDR3 in amino acids: CASSSGGSEKLFF. In DNA form, the CDR3 reads TGCGCCAGCAGCTCGGGGGGAAGTGAAAAACTGTTTTTT.

This clonotype was counted a single time. At one end, the junction sequence differs from germline, possibly due to a read error. The V call is TRBV4-1, the J call TRBJ2-2; a weak D match, TRBD2 (6 bases). Germline V lookup: CDR1 MGHRA, CDR2 YSYEKL. This CDR3 contains 15 residues. CDR3 bases: TGCGCCAGCAGCCAAGGCGGGACGAATACCGGGGAGCTGTTTTTT. Translated: CASSQGGTNTGELFF.

This clonotype was picked up a small number of times. The chain joins TRBV28 to TRBJ1-2; TRBD1 is a possible D gene (5 bases). The CDR3 consists of 13 residues. CDR1 and CDR2 from the germline V gene are MDHEN and SYDVKM. V was trimmed by 3 bases and J by 4 bases, leaving 9 bases between them. CDR3 nucleotides: TGTGCCAGCAGTTTTGAGACAGTCTATGGCTACACCTTC. Encoded protein: CASSFETVYGYTF.

As to this clonotype: Compared with germline, one end of the junction differs, possibly owing to a read error. The V gene is TRBV29-1, the J gene TRBJ2-5; 9 bases agree with TRBD2. The CDR3 consists of 15 residues. The germline V gene has CDR1 SQVTM and CDR2 ANQGSEA. The CDR3 protein is CSVEEGSGGSETQYF. Here the CDR3 DNA reads TGTAGCGTTGAAGAGGGTAGCGGGGGCTCAGAGACCCAGTACTTC.

This clonotype showed up just a few times. The chain couples TRBV7-8 to TRBJ1-4; unclear D gene. V lost 5 bases and J lost 7, with 14 bases in between. The CDR3 spans 14 residues. Germline assignment: CDR1 SGHVS and CDR2 FQNEAQ. CDR3 DNA: TGTGCCAGCAGCGACCGGGCCGGGAGTGAAAAACTGTTTTTT. Its translation is CASSDRAGSEKLFF. Based on the CDR3 plus reference TRBV7-8 and TRBJ1-4, the full variable domain is GAGVSQSPRYKVAKRGQDVALRCDPISGHVSLFWYQQALGQGPEFLTYFQNEAQLDKSGLPSDRFFAERPEGSVSTLKIQRTQQEDSAVYLCASSDRAGSEKLFFGSGTQLSVL.

This clonotype was found a few times. The chain carries TRBV7-2 and TRBJ2-5; D tentatively reads TRBD1 or TRBD2 (6 bases each). Germline V lookup: CDR1 SGHTA, CDR2 FQGNSA. The V end was cut by 0 bases, the J end by 5 bases, with 16 bases between. There are 16 residues in the CDR3. This CDR3 is CASSLAFLGGQETQYF. DNA of the CDR3: TGTGCCAGCAGCTTAGCGTTTTTGGGGGGCCAGGAGACCCAGTACTTC.

The rearrangement links TRBV5-1 to TRBJ2-7; D may be TRBD1 or TRBD2 (6 bases each). Germline loops: CDR1 SGHRS, CDR2 YFSETQ. CDR3 size: 14 residues. V was shortened by 0 bases and J by 7 bases, with 14 bases between the two germline ends. The CDR3 spells CASSLDGGASEQYF. DNA for the CDR3: TGCGCCAGCAGCTTGGACGGGGGCGCGAGTGAGCAGTACTTC.

The CDR3 nucleotides are TGTGCCAGCAGTGAGGATACATGGGACGGATCTAATTCACCCCTCCACTTT. Translated: CASSEDTWDGSNSPLHF. V gene TRBV6-1 combines with J gene TRBJ1-6; D perhaps matches TRBD1 (5 bases). Trimming left V 3 bases short and J 6 bases short, with 18 bases between. The CDR3 is made up of 17 amino acids. Germline V gene lookup returns CDR1 MNHNS and CDR2 SASEGT.

This clonotype appeared many times. V and J are TRBV10-3 and TRBJ1-4; D gene ambiguous. The V gene lost 1 base and the J gene lost 8 bases, with 8 bases spanning the gap. Germline CDR1 is ENHRY and CDR2 is SYGVKD. The CDR3 totals 13 residues. CDR3 residues: CAISELEVEKLFF. The CDR3 DNA follows: TGTGCCATCAGTGAGTTAGAAGTCGAAAAACTGTTTTTT.

V usage is TRBV7-2 and J usage is TRBJ2-2; TRBD1 matches 8 bases. Germline CDR1 SGHTA, CDR2 FQGNSA. CDR3 length equals 15 residues. The V and J ends lost 2 bases and 4 bases, in that order; junction bases with no gene match: 3. CDR3 residues: CASSLNTGGTGELFF. The CDR3 DNA reads TGTGCCAGCAGCTTAAACACAGGGGGCACCGGGGAGCTGTTTTTT.

This chain connects TRBV4-1 to TRBJ2-6, with D tentatively TRBD2 (6 bases). Germline V gene lookup returns CDR1 MGHRA and CDR2 YSYEKL. Trimming removed 3 bases from V and 11 bases from J, with 11 bases in between. The CDR3 is 13 residues long. CDR3 protein: CASSQTPGDVLTF. CDR3 in DNA: TGCGCCAGCAGCCAGACCCCGGGAGACGTCCTGACTTTC.

This clonotype was picked up a small number of times. The junction departs from the called germline gene at one end, perhaps through a read error. J is TRBJ1-6 and V is TRBV6-6; tentatively, D is TRBD1 (5 bases). The germline gives CDR1 MNHNY, CDR2 SVGAGI (reference sequence). The CDR3 is 15 residues long. CDR3 DNA sequence: TGTGCCAGTAGTTACTTGCGAGGGGTCAGCGCTCCCCTCCACTTT. Translation gives CASSYLRGVSAPLHF.

This clonotype was recorded a few times. In DNA, the CDR3 is TGTGCCAGCAGCCGCCACCCGGGACTAGCGGGGCATGAGCAGTTCTTC. The encoded protein is CASSRHPGLAGHEQFF. The V gene is TRBV6-6, the J gene TRBJ2-1, with 13 bases aligning to TRBD2. V was clipped by 6 bases and J by 8 bases; unmatched bases: 10. Germline lookup yields CDR1 MNHNY and CDR2 SVGAGI (reference sequence). The CDR3 length is 16 residues.

In its sample, this clonotype was seen a few times. V is TRBV20-1 and J is TRBJ1-2; 7 nucleotides align to TRBD1. CDR3 size: 12 residues. The germline V gene encodes CDR1 DFQATT and CDR2 SNEGSKA (reference sequence). The CDR3, as DNA: TGCAGCGTTACAGACAGGGCCGCCGGCTACACCTTC. This gives the protein CSVTDRAAGYTF.

This chain uses TRBV7-2 with TRBJ2-7; TRBD2 aligns across 7 bases. J gave up 3 bases and V 5 bases, and 22 bases lay outside the gene matches. The CDR3 covers 19 residues. CDR1 is SGHTA, CDR2 FQGNSA, per germline. The CDR3 loop is CASSPRRLRGSFNIYEQYF. As DNA, the CDR3 is TGTGCCAGCAGCCCGAGGAGATTGCGGGGGAGTTTTAATATCTACGAGCAGTACTTC.

A few counts support this clonotype. The rearrangement joins TRBV5-1 to TRBJ2-6, with 12 bases that match TRBD2. CDR1 SGHRS and CDR2 YFSETQ come from the germline V gene. This CDR3 is 19 amino acids long. J gave up 2 bases and V 0 bases, and 6 bases lay outside the gene matches. The CDR3: CASSLELLAGGPGANVLTF. The CDR3 bases are TGCGCCAGCAGCTTGGAATTACTAGCGGGGGGCCCTGGGGCCAACGTCCTGACTTTC.

This chain connects TRBV30 to TRBJ2-1; TRBD1 is a possible D gene (5 bases). The germline V and J ends were trimmed by 0 bases and 9 bases, with 15 bases remaining between them. Germline lookup yields CDR1 GTSNPN and CDR2 SVGIG (reference sequence). The CDR3 totals 14 residues. CDR3 residues: CAWSVQGTCGEQFF. As DNA, the CDR3 is TGTGCCTGGAGTGTGCAGGGAACTTGTGGTGAGCAGTTCTTC.